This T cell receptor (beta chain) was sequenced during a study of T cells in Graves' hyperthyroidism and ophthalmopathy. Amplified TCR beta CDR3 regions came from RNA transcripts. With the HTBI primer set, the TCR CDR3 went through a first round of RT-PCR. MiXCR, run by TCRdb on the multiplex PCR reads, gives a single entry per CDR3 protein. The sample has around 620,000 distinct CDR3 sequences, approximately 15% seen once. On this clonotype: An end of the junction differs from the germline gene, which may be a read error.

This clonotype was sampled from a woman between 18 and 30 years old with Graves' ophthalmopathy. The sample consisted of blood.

The CDR3, as DNA: TGTGCCAGCTCACCACCGCCAGGGAGGGGATATGGCCACACCTTC. This translates into CASSPPPGRGYGHTF. The chain has TRBV18 and TRBJ1-2; D perhaps matches TRBD1 (5 bases). Per germline, CDR1 KGHSH and CDR2 LQKENI. The CDR3 covers 15 residues. Full variable domain (remainder filled in from reference TRBV18 and TRBJ1-2): NAGVMQNPRHLVRRRGQEARLRCSPMKGHSHVYWYRQLPEEGLKFMVYLQKENIIDESGMPKERFSAEFPKEGPSILRIQQVVRGDSAAYFCASSPPPGRGYGHTFGSGTRLTVV.